Here is one T cell receptor (beta chain) with its context. This entry comes from a study of technical replicates of blood from four donors. CDR1 and CDR2 (germline): KGHSH, LQKENI. With 1 base removed from V and 8 bases from J, the gap between germline ends came to 12 bases. CDR3 size: 14 residues. The assay was immunoSEQ multiplex PCR, and TCRdb's table has in-frame clones only and misses some. The sample includes more than 65,000 clones, over 75% of them seen just once. Input material: PBMCs. The chain is built from TRBV18 and TRBJ1-5; tentatively, D is TRBD1 (6 bases). This clonotype originated in a human donor in good health. Some clones in this sample may be carry-over from other donors' samples. CDR3 bases: TGTGCCAGCTCACCACAGGGGGTTGAGGAGCCCCAGCATTTT. Its protein product is CASSPQGVEEPQHF.